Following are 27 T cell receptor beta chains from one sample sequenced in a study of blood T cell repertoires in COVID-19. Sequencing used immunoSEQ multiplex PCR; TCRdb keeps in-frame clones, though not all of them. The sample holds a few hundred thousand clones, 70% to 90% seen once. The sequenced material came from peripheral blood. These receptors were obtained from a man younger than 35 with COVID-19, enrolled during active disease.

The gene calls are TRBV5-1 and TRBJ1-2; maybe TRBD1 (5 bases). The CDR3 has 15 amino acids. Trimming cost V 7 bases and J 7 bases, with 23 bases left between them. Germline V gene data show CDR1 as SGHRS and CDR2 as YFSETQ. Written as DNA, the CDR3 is TGCGCCAGCCGGGAGACTTCGGACATTCGCTCTGGCTACACCTTC. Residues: CASRETSDIRSGYTF.

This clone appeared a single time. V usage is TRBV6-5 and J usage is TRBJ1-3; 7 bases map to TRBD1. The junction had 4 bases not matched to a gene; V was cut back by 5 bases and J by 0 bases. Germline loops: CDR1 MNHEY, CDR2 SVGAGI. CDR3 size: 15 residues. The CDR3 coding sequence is TGTGCCAGCAGTCAGGACAGGAGCTCTGGAAACACCATATATTTT. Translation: CASSQDRSSGNTIYF.

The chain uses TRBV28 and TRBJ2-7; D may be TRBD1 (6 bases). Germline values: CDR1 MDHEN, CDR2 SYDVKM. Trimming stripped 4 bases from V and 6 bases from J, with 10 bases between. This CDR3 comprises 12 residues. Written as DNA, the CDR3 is TGTGCCAGCAGTTCCGGACAGCTCGAGCAGTACTTC. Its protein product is CASSSGQLEQYF.

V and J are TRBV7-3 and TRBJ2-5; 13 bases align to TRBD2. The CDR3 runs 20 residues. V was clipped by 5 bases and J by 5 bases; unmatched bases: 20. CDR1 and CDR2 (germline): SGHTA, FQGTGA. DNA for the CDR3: TGTGCCAGCAGCCCCCCGTCGGCGAGAACTAGCGGGAGGGCTGGGGAGACCCAGTACTTC. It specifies CASSPPSARTSGRAGETQYF.

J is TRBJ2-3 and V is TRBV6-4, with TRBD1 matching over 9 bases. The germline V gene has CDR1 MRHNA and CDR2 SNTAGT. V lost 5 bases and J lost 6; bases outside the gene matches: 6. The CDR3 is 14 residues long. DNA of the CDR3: TGTGCCAGCAGTCGGACAGGGGATCGGGATACGCAGTATTTT. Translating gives CASSRTGDRDTQYF.

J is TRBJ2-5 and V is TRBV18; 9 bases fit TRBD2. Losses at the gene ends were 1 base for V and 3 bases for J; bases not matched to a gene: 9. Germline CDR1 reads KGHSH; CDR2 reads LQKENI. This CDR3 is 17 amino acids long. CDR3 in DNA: TGTGCCAGCTCACCACAGCGGCTAGCGGGGCGTAAAGAGACCCAGTACTTC. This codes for CASSPQRLAGRKETQYF.

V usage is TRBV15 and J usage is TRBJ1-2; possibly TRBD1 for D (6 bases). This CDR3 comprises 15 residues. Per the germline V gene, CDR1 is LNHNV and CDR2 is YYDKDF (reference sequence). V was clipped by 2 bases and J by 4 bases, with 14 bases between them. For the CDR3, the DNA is TGTGCCACCAGCAGATCGAGGACAGAAATCTATGGCTACACCTTC. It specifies CATSRSRTEIYGYTF.

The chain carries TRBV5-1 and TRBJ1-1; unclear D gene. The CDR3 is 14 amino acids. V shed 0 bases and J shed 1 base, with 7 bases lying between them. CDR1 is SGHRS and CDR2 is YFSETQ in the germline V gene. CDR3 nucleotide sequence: TGCGCCAGCAGCTTGGACAGTGGGAACACTGAAGCTTTCTTT. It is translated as CASSLDSGNTEAFF.

CDR3 in DNA: TGTGCCAGCAGCGTAGGTAGTTTTTACGAGCAGTACTTC. Residues: CASSVGSFYEQYF. The chain recombines TRBV9 with TRBJ2-7; D is undetermined. V was cut by 0 bases and J by 4 bases, with 8 bases left in between. Looked up from germline, CDR1 is SGDLS and CDR2 is YYNGEE. The CDR3 spans 13 residues.

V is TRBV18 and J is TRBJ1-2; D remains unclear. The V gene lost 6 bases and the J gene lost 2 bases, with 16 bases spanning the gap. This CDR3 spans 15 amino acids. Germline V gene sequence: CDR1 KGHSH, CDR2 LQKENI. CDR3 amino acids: CASSRGGRSNYGYTF. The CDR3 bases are TGTGCCAGCTCCCGGGGTGGACGGTCCAACTATGGCTACACCTTC.

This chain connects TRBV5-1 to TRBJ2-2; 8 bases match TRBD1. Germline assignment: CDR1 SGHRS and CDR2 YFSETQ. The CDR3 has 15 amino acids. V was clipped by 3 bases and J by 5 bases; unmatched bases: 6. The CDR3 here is CASSSGQGGTGELFF. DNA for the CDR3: TGCGCCAGCAGCTCTGGACAGGGAGGAACCGGGGAGCTGTTTTTT.

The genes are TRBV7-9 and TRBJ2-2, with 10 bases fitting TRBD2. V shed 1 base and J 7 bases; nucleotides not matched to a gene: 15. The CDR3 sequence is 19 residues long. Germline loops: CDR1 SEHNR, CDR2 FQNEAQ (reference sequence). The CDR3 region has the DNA TGTGCCAGCAGCTTAGGTGCCCCCGTAGCGGGAGGTTCCGTCGGGGAGCTGTTTTTT. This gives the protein CASSLGAPVAGGSVGELFF.

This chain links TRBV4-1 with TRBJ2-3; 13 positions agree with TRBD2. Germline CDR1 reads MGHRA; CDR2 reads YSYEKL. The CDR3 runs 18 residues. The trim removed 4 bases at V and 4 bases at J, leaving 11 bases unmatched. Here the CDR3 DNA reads TGCGCCAGCAGCCCTATTACTAGCGGGAGGGCCGGGCCAGATACGCAGTATTTT. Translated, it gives CASSPITSGRAGPDTQYF.

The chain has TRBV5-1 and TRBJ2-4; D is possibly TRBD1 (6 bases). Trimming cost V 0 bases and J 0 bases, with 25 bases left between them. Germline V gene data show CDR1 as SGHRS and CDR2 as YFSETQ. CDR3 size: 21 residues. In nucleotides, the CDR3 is TGCGCCAGCAGCTTGGGGCCAGTAGTCCCCGGGACAACGCTAGCCAAAAACATTCAGTACTTC. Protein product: CASSLGPVVPGTTLAKNIQYF.

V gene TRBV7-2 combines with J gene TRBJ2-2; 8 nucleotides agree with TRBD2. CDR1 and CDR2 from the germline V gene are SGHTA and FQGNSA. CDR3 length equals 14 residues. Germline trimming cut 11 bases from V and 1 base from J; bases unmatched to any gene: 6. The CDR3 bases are TGTGCCCAAGGGGCGGGAGGGAACACCGGGGAGCTGTTTTTT. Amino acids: CAQGAGGNTGELFF.

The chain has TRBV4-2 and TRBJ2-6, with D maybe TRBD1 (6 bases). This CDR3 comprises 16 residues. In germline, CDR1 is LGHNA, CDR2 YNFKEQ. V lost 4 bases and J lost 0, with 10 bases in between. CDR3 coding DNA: TGTGCCAGCAGCCTGGACAGAAGCTCTGGGGCCAACGTCCTGACTTTC. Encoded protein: CASSLDRSSGANVLTF.

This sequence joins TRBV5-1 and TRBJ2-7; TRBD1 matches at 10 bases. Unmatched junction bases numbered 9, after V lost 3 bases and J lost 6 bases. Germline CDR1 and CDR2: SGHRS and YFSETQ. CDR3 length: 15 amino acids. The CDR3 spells CASSSRDRGSLEQYF. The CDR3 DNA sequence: TGCGCCAGCAGCTCCCGGGACAGGGGATCCCTCGAGCAGTACTTC. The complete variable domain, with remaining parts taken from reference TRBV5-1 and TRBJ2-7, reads KAGVTQTPRYLIKTRGQQVTLSCSPISGHRSVSWYQQTPGQGLQFLFEYFSETQRNKGNFPGRFSGRQFSNSRSEMNVSTLELGDSALYLCASSSRDRGSLEQYFGPGTRLTVT.

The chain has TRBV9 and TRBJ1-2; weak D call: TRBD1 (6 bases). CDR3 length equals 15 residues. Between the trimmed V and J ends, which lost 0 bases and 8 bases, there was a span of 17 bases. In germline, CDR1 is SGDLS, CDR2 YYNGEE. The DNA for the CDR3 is TGTGCCAGCAGCGTAGGTTTAAACAGGGTAAACGGCTACACCTTC. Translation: CASSVGLNRVNGYTF.

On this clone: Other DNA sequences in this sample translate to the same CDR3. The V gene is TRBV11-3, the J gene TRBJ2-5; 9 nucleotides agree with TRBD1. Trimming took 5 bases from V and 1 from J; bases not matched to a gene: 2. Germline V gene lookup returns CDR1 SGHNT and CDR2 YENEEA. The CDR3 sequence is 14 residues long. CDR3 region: CASSQGQGQETQYF. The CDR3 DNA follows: TGTGCCAGCAGCCAGGGACAGGGCCAAGAGACCCAGTACTTC.

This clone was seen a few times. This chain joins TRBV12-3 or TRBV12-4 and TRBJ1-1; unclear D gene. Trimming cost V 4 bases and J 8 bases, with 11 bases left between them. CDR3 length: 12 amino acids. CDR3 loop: CASSSLFHEAFF. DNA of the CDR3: TGTGCCAGCAGTTCACTGTTTCACGAAGCTTTCTTT.

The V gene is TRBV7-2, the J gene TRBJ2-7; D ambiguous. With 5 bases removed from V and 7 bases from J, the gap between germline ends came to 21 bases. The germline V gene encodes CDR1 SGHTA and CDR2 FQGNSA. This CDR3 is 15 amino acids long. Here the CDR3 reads CASSPTRGLSGEQYF. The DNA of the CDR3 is TGTGCCAGCAGCCCTACCCGCGGCTTATCGGGTGAGCAGTACTTC.

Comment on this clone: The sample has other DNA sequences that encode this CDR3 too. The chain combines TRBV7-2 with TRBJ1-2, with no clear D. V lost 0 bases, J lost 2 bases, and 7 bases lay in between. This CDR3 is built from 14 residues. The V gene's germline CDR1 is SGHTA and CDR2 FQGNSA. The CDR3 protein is CASSLAGQNYGYTF. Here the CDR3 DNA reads TGTGCCAGCAGCTTAGCTGGGCAGAACTATGGCTACACCTTC.

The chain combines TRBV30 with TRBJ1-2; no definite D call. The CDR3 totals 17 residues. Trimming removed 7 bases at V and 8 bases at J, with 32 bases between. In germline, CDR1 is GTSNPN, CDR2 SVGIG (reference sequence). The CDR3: CAFLDPPNCIRGSGYTF. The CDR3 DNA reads TGTGCCTTCCTGGACCCCCCAAATTGTATCAGAGGGAGCGGCTACACCTTC.

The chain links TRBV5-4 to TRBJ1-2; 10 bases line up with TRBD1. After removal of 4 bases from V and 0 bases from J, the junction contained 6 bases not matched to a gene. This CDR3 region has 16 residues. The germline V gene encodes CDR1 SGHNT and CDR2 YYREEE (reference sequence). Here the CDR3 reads CASSTDRGSANYGYTF. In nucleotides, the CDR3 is TGTGCCAGCAGCACGGACAGGGGGAGTGCTAACTATGGCTACACCTTC.

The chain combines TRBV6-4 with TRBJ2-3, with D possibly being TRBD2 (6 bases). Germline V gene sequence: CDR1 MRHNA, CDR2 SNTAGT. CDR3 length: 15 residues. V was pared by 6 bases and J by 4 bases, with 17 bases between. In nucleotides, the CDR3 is TGTGCCAGCAGCTCCGGGGGAAGGAGGGCAGATACGCAGTATTTT. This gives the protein CASSSGGRRADTQYF.

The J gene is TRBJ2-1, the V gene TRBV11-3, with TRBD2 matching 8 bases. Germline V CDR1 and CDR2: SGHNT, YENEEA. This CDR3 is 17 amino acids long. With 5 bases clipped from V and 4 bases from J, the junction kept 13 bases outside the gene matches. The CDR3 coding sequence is TGTGCCAGCAGCCCCCGTGCAGTGGCGGGAGGTTACAATGAGCAGTTCTTC. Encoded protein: CASSPRAVAGGYNEQFF.

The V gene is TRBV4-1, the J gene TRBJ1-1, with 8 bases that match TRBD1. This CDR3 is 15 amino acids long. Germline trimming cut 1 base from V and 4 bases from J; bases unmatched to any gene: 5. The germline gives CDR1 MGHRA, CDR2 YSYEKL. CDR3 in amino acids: CASSQGRGRITEAFF. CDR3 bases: TGCGCCAGCAGCCAAGGCAGGGGGCGGATCACTGAAGCTTTCTTT.